Listed below are T cell receptor beta chains from one sample, sequenced in a study of control samples from healthy donors and cancer patients. The protocol was immunoSEQ multiplex PCR, while the TCRdb copy is restricted to in-frame clones and leaves out a portion. This table has approximately 100,000 clones, 65% to 85% appearing once. Sequenced material: PBMCs. Receptors were obtained from a man between 65 and 85 years old with lung cancer. CDR3s include the opening cysteine and the closing phenylalanine or tryptophan. A D gene is named only where the DNA matches it firmly. Clone size, where shown, is once, few, many, or a class for clones that have expanded.

cdr3_nt: TGTGCCAGCAGCCTTACAGTTTCCCTTAATGAAAAACTGTTTTTT
cdr3_aa: CASSLTVSLNEKLFF
d_call: .
j_call: TRBJ1-4
v_call: TRBV7-9
clone_size: .

cdr3_nt: TGCGCCAGCAGCTTGGGTGGCGGGGGGAACTACGAGCAGTACTTC
cdr3_aa: CASSLGGGGNYEQYF
d_call: TRBD2
j_call: TRBJ2-7
v_call: TRBV5-1
clone_size: few

cdr3_nt: TGTGCCAGTAGCGACGGGACAGGGTTTAACTATGGCTACACCTTC
cdr3_aa: CASSDGTGFNYGYTF
d_call: TRBD1
j_call: TRBJ1-2
v_call: TRBV19
clone_size: .

cdr3_nt: TGTGCCAGCTCACCACCGACCTCGCCCTGGACTGAAGCTTTCTTT
cdr3_aa: CASSPPTSPWTEAFF
d_call: .
j_call: TRBJ1-1
v_call: TRBV18
clone_size: .

cdr3_nt: TGTGCCAGCAGCAATGGAGGGATCTACGAGCAGTACTTC
cdr3_aa: CASSNGGIYEQYF
d_call: .
j_call: TRBJ2-7
v_call: TRBV11-3
clone_size: .

cdr3_nt: TGTGCCAGCAGCTTGGAGGGACAGACAAGAGAGACCCAGTACTTC
cdr3_aa: CASSLEGQTRETQYF
d_call: TRBD1
j_call: TRBJ2-5
v_call: TRBV5-5
clone_size: once

cdr3_nt: TGTGCCAGCAGCCCCGCCTACAATGAGCAGTTCTTC
cdr3_aa: CASSPAYNEQFF
d_call: .
j_call: TRBJ2-1
v_call: TRBV3-1/TRBV3-2
clone_size: .

cdr3_nt: TGTGCCTGGAGGCGGGGACAGACCTTAGGGGAGCAGTACTTC
cdr3_aa: CAWRRGQTLGEQYF
d_call: .
j_call: TRBJ2-7
v_call: TRBV30
clone_size: few

cdr3_nt: TGTGCCAGTAGTATGGAAGCCTCCGCGATAGCCAAAAACATTCAGTACTTC
cdr3_aa: CASSMEASAIAKNIQYF
d_call: .
j_call: TRBJ2-4
v_call: TRBV19
clone_size: .

cdr3_nt: TGTGCCAGCAGCCAAGACTGGGGTTTCGGAGCTTTCTTT
cdr3_aa: CASSQDWGFGAFF
d_call: .
j_call: TRBJ1-1
v_call: TRBV3-1/TRBV3-2
clone_size: few

cdr3_nt: TGTGCCAGCAGTTTGGACCGGGACAGTCTTTCTCTGGGCTACACCTTC
cdr3_aa: CASSLDRDSLSLGYTF
d_call: TRBD1
j_call: TRBJ1-2
v_call: TRBV6-2/TRBV6-3
clone_size: .

cdr3_nt: TGTGCCAGTAGTATAGTGGGGGGGCGAGGGGACGGGGAGCTGTTTTTT
cdr3_aa: CASSIVGGRGDGELFF
d_call: .
j_call: TRBJ2-2
v_call: TRBV19
clone_size: .

cdr3_nt: TGTGCCAGCATTCCCTTGGGCAGCGGGGGGGTCGCAGATACGCAGTATTTT
cdr3_aa: CASIPLGSGGVADTQYF
d_call: TRBD2
j_call: TRBJ2-3
v_call: TRBV11-2
clone_size: .

cdr3_nt: TGTGCCAGCAGCCCAGACGCCGGGGAGCTGTTTTTT
cdr3_aa: CASSPDAGELFF
d_call: .
j_call: TRBJ2-2
v_call: TRBV11-3
clone_size: .

cdr3_nt: TGTGCCAGCGGCGGGGTGGGTACGCAGTATTTT
cdr3_aa: CASGGVGTQYF
d_call: .
j_call: TRBJ2-3
v_call: TRBV2
clone_size: .

cdr3_nt: TGTGCCACCAGCAGACGCTCGGGGGGCCTGAGGTCCTACAATGAGCAGTTCTTC
cdr3_aa: CATSRRSGGLRSYNEQFF
d_call: .
j_call: TRBJ2-1
v_call: TRBV15
clone_size: .

cdr3_nt: TGTGCCAGCCAATTTAACTATGGCTACACCTTC
cdr3_aa: CASQFNYGYTF
d_call: .
j_call: TRBJ1-2
v_call: TRBV19
clone_size: .

cdr3_nt: TGTGCCGGAGGACTCGAGGGGCCCCAGCATTTT
cdr3_aa: CAGGLEGPQHF
d_call: .
j_call: TRBJ1-5
v_call: TRBV19
clone_size: .

cdr3_nt: TGTGCCAGTAGTACCCCGTTGGGGGCTAATGAAAAACTGTTTTTT
cdr3_aa: CASSTPLGANEKLFF
d_call: .
j_call: TRBJ1-4
v_call: TRBV19
clone_size: once

cdr3_nt: TGTGCCAGCAGCTCGCCAGGGGTCTCCTACGAGCAGTACTTC
cdr3_aa: CASSSPGVSYEQYF
d_call: .
j_call: TRBJ2-7
v_call: TRBV5-4
clone_size: once

cdr3_nt: TGTGCCAGCAGTCGTCTGACAGGGGAGAACTATGGCTACACCTTC
cdr3_aa: CASSRLTGENYGYTF
d_call: TRBD1
j_call: TRBJ1-2
v_call: TRBV6-5
clone_size: .

cdr3_nt: TGCAGTGCTAGAGGGAACAATGAGCAGTTCTTC
cdr3_aa: CSARGNNEQFF
d_call: .
j_call: TRBJ2-1
v_call: TRBV20-1
clone_size: .

cdr3_nt: TGTGCCTGGAGTGCTGTAAGAGGACCCTCCAATCAGCCCCAGCATTTT
cdr3_aa: CAWSAVRGPSNQPQHF
d_call: .
j_call: TRBJ1-5
v_call: TRBV30
clone_size: .

cdr3_nt: TGTGCCAGCAGTTTAATGGGCAGCCAGACGATGAACACTGAAGCTTTCTTT
cdr3_aa: CASSLMGSQTMNTEAFF
d_call: .
j_call: TRBJ1-1
v_call: TRBV27
clone_size: once

cdr3_nt: TGTGCCAGTACACAGGGGTTAAATCAGCCCCAGCATTTT
cdr3_aa: CASTQGLNQPQHF
d_call: TRBD1
j_call: TRBJ1-5
v_call: TRBV6-5
clone_size: .

cdr3_nt: TGCCCCCGGCGGCTAAAACCCTCCTACAATGAGCAGTTCTTC
cdr3_aa: CPRRLKPSYNEQFF
d_call: .
j_call: TRBJ2-1
v_call: TRBV29-1
clone_size: .

cdr3_nt: TGTGCCAGCAGCTTAGCTGCAGGTTACTACGAGCAGTACTTC
cdr3_aa: CASSLAAGYYEQYF
d_call: .
j_call: TRBJ2-7
v_call: TRBV7-8
clone_size: many

cdr3_nt: TGTGCCAGTCACCAGATGCCCAATGAAAAACTGTTTTTT
cdr3_aa: CASHQMPNEKLFF
d_call: .
j_call: TRBJ1-4
v_call: TRBV19
clone_size: .

cdr3_nt: TGTGCCTGGGGGGGGACAGGGGGCTACTACGAGCAGTACTTC
cdr3_aa: CAWGGTGGYYEQYF
d_call: TRBD1
j_call: TRBJ2-7
v_call: TRBV30
clone_size: .

cdr3_nt: TGTGCCAGCAGCGCGGGAGGAAAGACCCAGTACTTC
cdr3_aa: CASSAGGKTQYF
d_call: TRBD2
j_call: TRBJ2-5
v_call: TRBV9
clone_size: .

cdr3_nt: TGCGCCAGCGGGCATCGGGACAGGTCCTACAATGAGCAGTTCTTC
cdr3_aa: CASGHRDRSYNEQFF
d_call: TRBD1
j_call: TRBJ2-1
v_call: TRBV4-3
clone_size: .

cdr3_nt: TGTGCCAGCAGCCAAAGGGGAGAAGCTTTCTTT
cdr3_aa: CASSQRGEAFF
d_call: .
j_call: TRBJ1-1
v_call: TRBV7-9
clone_size: .

cdr3_nt: TGTGCCAGCTCATCGACACACGGGGAGGTCCACGAGCAGTACTTC
cdr3_aa: CASSSTHGEVHEQYF
d_call: .
j_call: TRBJ2-7
v_call: TRBV18
clone_size: .

cdr3_nt: TGTGCCAGCAGCTTATCCGCCGGGCAGGCCTTGGGCGAAGCTTTCTTT
cdr3_aa: CASSLSAGQALGEAFF
d_call: .
j_call: TRBJ1-1
v_call: TRBV7-2
clone_size: .

cdr3_nt: TGCGCCAGCAGGAACGTCGACAGGCCCCCAAACACTGAAGCTTTCTTT
cdr3_aa: CASRNVDRPPNTEAFF
d_call: .
j_call: TRBJ1-1
v_call: TRBV10-1
clone_size: .

cdr3_nt: TGTGCCAGCAGGGGACGACTAGCGGGGTCCTACAATGAGCAGTTCTTC
cdr3_aa: CASRGRLAGSYNEQFF
d_call: TRBD2
j_call: TRBJ2-1
v_call: TRBV2
clone_size: .

cdr3_nt: TGTGCCAGCAGCCCTGGTGGGGGATCAGGCACTGAAGCTTTCTTT
cdr3_aa: CASSPGGGSGTEAFF
d_call: .
j_call: TRBJ1-1
v_call: TRBV7-8
clone_size: .

cdr3_nt: TGTGCCAGCAGCTGGGACGGCAGGAAGCAGTACTTC
cdr3_aa: CASSWDGRKQYF
d_call: .
j_call: TRBJ2-7
v_call: TRBV11-2
clone_size: .

cdr3_nt: TGTGCCAGCAGTTTATCGAGACAGATCGTTTCCGGGGAGCTGTTTTTT
cdr3_aa: CASSLSRQIVSGELFF
d_call: .
j_call: TRBJ2-2
v_call: TRBV27
clone_size: .

cdr3_nt: TGTGCCAGCAGCCCCTCCGGGGGGCGAAGGACTGAAGCTTTCTTT
cdr3_aa: CASSPSGGRRTEAFF
d_call: .
j_call: TRBJ1-1
v_call: TRBV9
clone_size: .

cdr3_nt: TGTGCCAGCAGCCAAGCAGGGGCGTTAGAGACCCAGTACTTC
cdr3_aa: CASSQAGALETQYF
d_call: .
j_call: TRBJ2-5
v_call: TRBV3-1/TRBV3-2
clone_size: few

cdr3_nt: TGTGCTAGTGGTTCGCAATGGACTGAAGCTTTCTTT
cdr3_aa: CASGSQWTEAFF
d_call: .
j_call: TRBJ1-1
v_call: TRBV12-5
clone_size: .

cdr3_nt: TGTGCCAGTAGTCTCGAACATCGAGGGGGTGGCTACACCTTC
cdr3_aa: CASSLEHRGGGYTF
d_call: .
j_call: TRBJ1-2
v_call: TRBV19
clone_size: .

cdr3_nt: TGTGCCAGCAGCTTAAGTACCTCTAACTACGAGCAGTACTTC
cdr3_aa: CASSLSTSNYEQYF
d_call: .
j_call: TRBJ2-7
v_call: TRBV7-2
clone_size: few

cdr3_nt: TGTGCCAGCAGCTTAGAGGGACAGGGCATAAACACCATATATTTT
cdr3_aa: CASSLEGQGINTIYF
d_call: TRBD1
j_call: TRBJ1-3
v_call: TRBV7-9
clone_size: few

cdr3_nt: TGTGCCTGGAGTTTCCAAGCGGGGCGGACAGTAGCGCAGTTCTTC
cdr3_aa: CAWSFQAGRTVAQFF
d_call: .
j_call: TRBJ2-1
v_call: TRBV30
clone_size: .

cdr3_nt: TGTGCCAGCAGTTTTCGGGGGACGGCTGGAAACACCATATATTTT
cdr3_aa: CASSFRGTAGNTIYF
d_call: .
j_call: TRBJ1-3
v_call: TRBV27
clone_size: .

cdr3_nt: TGTGCCAGCAGTCTCGTGGGGTCTGGAAACACCATATATTTT
cdr3_aa: CASSLVGSGNTIYF
d_call: .
j_call: TRBJ1-3
v_call: TRBV6-5
clone_size: few

cdr3_nt: TGTGCCAGCAGTAAGGACAACATCAATGGCTACACCTTC
cdr3_aa: CASSKDNINGYTF
d_call: .
j_call: TRBJ1-2
v_call: TRBV6-5
clone_size: .

cdr3_nt: TGTGCCAGCAGTTTTGGCTCCATGAACACTGAAGCTTTCTTT
cdr3_aa: CASSFGSMNTEAFF
d_call: .
j_call: TRBJ1-1
v_call: TRBV28
clone_size: .

cdr3_nt: TGCGCCAGCAGCTTGGAGGTACCGACTAGCGGCGATACGCAGTATTTT
cdr3_aa: CASSLEVPTSGDTQYF
d_call: TRBD2
j_call: TRBJ2-3
v_call: TRBV5-1
clone_size: few